These 8 T cell receptor beta chains share one sample of origin, sequenced in a study of shared clonotypes between healthy human individuals. CD45RO-negative cells were positively selected for CCR7, leaving out terminally differentiated effector memory CD45RA+ cells. Clones were sequenced by immunoSEQ multiplex PCR, and TCRdb holds only the in-frame ones, with some missing. The data hold 600,000 or so clones, with 95% to 98% observed a single time. The sequenced sample was naive CD8+ T cells sorted from blood. Receptors were obtained from a man under 40 in good health.

The chain carries TRBV13 and TRBJ2-2; D gene uncertain. Germline loops: CDR1 PRHDT, CDR2 FYEKMQ (reference sequence). The ends were cut back, 1 base at V and 2 bases at J, with 8 bases in the middle. The CDR3 extends over 15 amino acids. For the CDR3, the DNA is TGTGCCAGCAGCTTAGTCGCACACAACACCGGGGAGCTGTTTTTT. It codes for CASSLVAHNTGELFF.

The V call is TRBV6-5, the J call TRBJ1-4; 8 positions match TRBD1. V lost 3 bases and J lost 12; bases outside the gene matches: 9. CDR1 and CDR2 from the germline V gene are MNHEY and SVGAGI. CDR3 length: 14 residues. The CDR3: CASSYRKTGEELFF. CDR3 coding DNA: TGTGCCAGCAGTTATAGGAAGACAGGGGAGGAACTGTTTTTT.

The CDR3 sequence is CASIPRDTTYEQYF. DNA for the CDR3: TGTGCCAGCATACCCCGGGACACCACCTACGAGCAGTACTTC. This sequence joins TRBV2 and TRBJ2-7; TRBD1 might be the D (6 bases). From germline, CDR1 is SNHLY and CDR2 FYNNEI. The ends were cut back, 7 bases at V and 2 bases at J, with 15 bases in the middle. CDR3 length: 14 residues. Full variable domain (rest looked up from reference TRBV2 and TRBJ2-7): EPEVTQTPSHQVTQMGQEVILRCVPISNHLYFYWYRQILGQKVEFLVSFYNNEISEKSEIFDDQFSVERPDGSNFTLKIRSTKLEDSAMYFCASIPRDTTYEQYFGPGTRLTVT.

The rearrangement links TRBV6-1 to TRBJ2-2; TRBD2 matches 7 bases. The CDR3 covers 15 residues. From germline, CDR1 is MNHNS and CDR2 SASEGT. The J segment lost 4 bases and the V segment lost 2 bases, leaving 4 bases of the junction unmatched. The chain's CDR3 is CASSELGEGTGELFF. In DNA form, the CDR3 reads TGTGCCAGCAGTGAACTAGGGGAGGGCACCGGGGAGCTGTTTTTT.

This chain connects TRBV7-9 to TRBJ2-3; D is perhaps TRBD1 (5 bases). The CDR3 has 18 residues. V dropped 5 bases and J dropped 4 bases, with 25 bases sitting between them. Germline CDR1 and CDR2: SEHNR and FQNEAQ (reference sequence). The CDR3 nucleotides read TGTGCCAGCAGCCCCCCTCTTGCGTCAGGGAAGCGCGCAGATACGCAGTATTTT. Translated, it gives CASSPPLASGKRADTQYF.

J is TRBJ2-5 and V is TRBV7-6; unclear D gene. The V gene lost 1 base and the J gene lost 4 bases, with 7 bases spanning the gap. CDR3 length: 13 residues. Germline V gene lookup returns CDR1 SGHVS and CDR2 FNYEAQ. Here the CDR3 reads CASSLVVVETQYF. The CDR3 region has the DNA TGTGCCAGCAGCTTAGTAGTGGTAGAGACCCAGTACTTC.

The V and J genes are TRBV27 and TRBJ2-3; tentatively, D is TRBD1 or TRBD2 (6 bases each). Germline V gene data show CDR1 as MNHEY and CDR2 as SMNVEV (reference sequence). This CDR3 is 13 amino acids long. Deletions cut 8 bases from V and 4 bases from J, with 13 bases between. DNA of the CDR3: TGTGCCAGCCGGGGGCGACCCGCAGATACGCAGTATTTT. Protein product: CASRGRPADTQYF.

The chain uses TRBV7-2 and TRBJ2-1; D might be TRBD1 (6 bases). CDR1 and CDR2 (germline): SGHTA, FQGNSA. The CDR3 has 14 amino acids. The V end lost 5 bases, the J end lost 3 bases, and 11 bases lay between the germline ends. The CDR3 loop is CASSPNRVYNEQFF. The CDR3, as DNA: TGTGCCAGCAGCCCCAACAGGGTCTACAATGAGCAGTTCTTC. Full variable domain (missing parts from reference TRBV7-2 and TRBJ2-1): GAGVSQSPSNKVTEKGKDVELRCDPISGHTALYWYRQSLGQGLEFLIYFQGNSAPDKSGLPSDRFSAERTGGSVSTLTIQRTQQEDSAVYLCASSPNRVYNEQFFGPGTRLTVL.